This T cell receptor (beta chain) was identified during a study of blood T cells in healthy people across ages. This CDR3 is built from 15 residues. Germline assignment: CDR1 MGHDK and CDR2 SYGVNS. Unmatched junction bases numbered 7, after V lost 8 bases and J lost 5 bases. It was with a sample-barcoded 5' primer and a J-beta primer mix that a second PCR of about 6 to 12 cycles was run. One entry per CDR3 protein results from TCRdb running MiXCR on the 5' RACE reads. The repertoire includes some 800,000 distinct CDR3 sequences, approximately 48% of them detected once, and around 18% sits in the top ten.

The receptor's source is a man aged 55 to 70 in good health. The rearrangement joins TRBV25-1 to TRBJ2-7; 15 nucleotides align to TRBD2. Sequencing input: blood. The CDR3 nucleotides read TGTGCCAGCGAGGGGACTAGCGGGGGGTCCCACGAGCAGTACTTC. Its protein is CASEGTSGGSHEQYF.